Listed here is a single TCR beta chain. Antigen specificity is unknown. The germline V gene has CDR1 SGHTA and CDR2 FQGTGA. Trimming left V 1 base short and J 6 bases short, with 9 bases between. This CDR3 spans 13 amino acids. These data belong to a study of cytomegalovirus exposure and HLA in healthy donors. Notes on the study in general: Generally TCR sequences proved uncommon, though certain public TCRs appeared in numerous donors. In vitro experiments confirmed that three CMV-associated chains were specific for CMV antigens. In the approximately 120 validation repertoires, a later analysis found that first-cohort TCR clusters tended to co-occur. Cytomegalovirus status was reportedly diagnosed by the classifier with high specificity and sensitivity.

Clones were sequenced by immunoSEQ multiplex PCR, and TCRdb holds only the in-frame ones, with some missing. Among roughly 47,000 clones listed, approximately 93% were seen once. The chain combines TRBV7-3 with TRBJ2-5; possibly TRBD2 for D (7 bases). Material: PBMCs. The TCR comes from a woman under 30 in good health and CMV-seronegative. CDR3 sequence reads: CASSLMGGQTQYF. CDR3 coding DNA: TGTGCCAGCAGCTTAATGGGGGGGCAGACCCAGTACTTC.